This TCR beta chain was obtained from a study of T cell responses to AZD1222 COVID-19 vaccine. Overall study findings and caveats: It should be noted that donors were predominantly white British and more often female, and clonal diversity was possibly underestimated. Regions 160-218 and 743-854 dominated among vaccine-associated CD4 TCRs spanning spike.

The CDR3 spans 19 residues. Per germline, CDR1 LGHNT and CDR2 FRNRAP. The junction had 13 bases not matched to a gene; V was cut back by 0 bases and J by 3 bases. Points on this clone: Antigen unknown.

Using immunoSEQ multiplex PCR, the repertoire was profiled, and TCRdb retains in-frame clones only, with some absent. The sample lists approximately 60,000 clones; more than 65% were seen once. This receptor was obtained from an adult in good health. Material: peripheral blood, obtained on day 0 of AZD1222 vaccination. The chain uses TRBV12-5 and TRBJ2-1; 8 bases line up with TRBD2. The CDR3, as DNA: TGTGCTAGTGGTTTGGTACGCTTCGGCGGGAGGAAAGTCTACAATGAGCAGTTCTTC. This sequence encodes CASGLVRFGGRKVYNEQFF.